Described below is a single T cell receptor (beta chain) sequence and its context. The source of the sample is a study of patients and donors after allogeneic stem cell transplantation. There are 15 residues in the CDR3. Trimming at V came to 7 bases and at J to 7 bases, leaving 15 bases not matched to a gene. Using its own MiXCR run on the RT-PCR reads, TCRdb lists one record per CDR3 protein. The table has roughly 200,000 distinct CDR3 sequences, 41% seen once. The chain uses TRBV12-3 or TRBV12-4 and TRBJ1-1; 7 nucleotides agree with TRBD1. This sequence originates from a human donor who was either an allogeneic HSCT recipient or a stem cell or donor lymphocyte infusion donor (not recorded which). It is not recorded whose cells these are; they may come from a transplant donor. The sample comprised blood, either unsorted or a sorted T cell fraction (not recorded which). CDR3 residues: CASMGATNRGLEAFF. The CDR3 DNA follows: TGTGCCAGCATGGGGGCGACTAACAGGGGTCTTGAAGCTTTCTTT.